This entry is about one TCR beta chain. Its antigen is currently unknown. This specimen comes from a study of T cell responses to AZD1222 COVID-19 vaccine. The table came from immunoSEQ multiplex PCR; TCRdb's copy has only in-frame clones and leaves some out. The table has roughly 200,000 clones, 90% to 95% seen once. Germline trimming cut 4 bases from V and 8 bases from J; bases unmatched to any gene: 6. Germline V gene lookup returns CDR1 SEHNR and CDR2 FQNEAQ (reference sequence). This CDR3 has 13 residues. Broader study findings: Two AZD1222 administrations were followed by greater Spike-specific TCR breadth and depth.

The TCR was taken from an adult who received the MenACWY meningococcal vaccine as a control. The chain carries TRBV7-9 and TRBJ1-2; 8 positions agree with TRBD1. Sequences were derived from peripheral blood, sampled 28 days after the second dose of the MenACWY control vaccine. CDR3 sequence reads: CASSSDRVRGYTF. DNA of the CDR3: TGTGCCAGCAGCTCGGACAGGGTTAGAGGCTACACCTTC.